The clone carrying this T cell receptor (beta chain) has just a few counts. Its target is not known. V lost 0 bases to trimming and J lost 0 bases, with 9 bases between them. The CDR3 runs 16 residues. CDR1 and CDR2 (germline): SGHRS, YFSETQ. Whole blood was used without fractionation, so all unsorted peripheral T cells were included. An approximately 2.6 ml peripheral blood sample was taken for RNA. Reverse transcription used around 500 ng RNA and constant-region primers for alpha and beta. Alpha and beta chain libraries were made separately by chain-specific third strand synthesis with multiplexing indices. TCRdb passed the 5' RACE reads through MiXCR, listing each CDR3 protein once. This sample has some 20,000 distinct CDR3 sequences, with about 9.4% found just once. The sample belongs to a study of HIV-infected patients and healthy controls. Study-level points and caveats: HIV+ repertoires were severely depleted of MAIT alpha-chain CDR3s, unlike healthy controls.

Sequencing input: blood. This clonotype was sampled from an adult in good health. The chain recombines TRBV5-1 with TRBJ2-2; possibly TRBD2 for D (6 bases). As DNA, the CDR3 is TGCGCCAGCAGCTTGGTTAGCGGCGCGAACACCGGGGAGCTGTTTTTT. Amino acid sequence: CASSLVSGANTGELFF. The whole variable domain, filled in from reference TRBV5-1 and TRBJ2-2, reads KAGVTQTPRYLIKTRGQQVTLSCSPISGHRSVSWYQQTPGQGLQFLFEYFSETQRNKGNFPGRFSGRQFSNSRSEMNVSTLELGDSALYLCASSLVSGANTGELFFGEGSRLTVL.